This TCR beta chain was observed in a study of blood T cell repertoires in COVID-19. Study background: T cells, B-cell-depleted T cells, or PBMCs supplied cDNA or gDNA.

Germline CDR1 is KGHDR and CDR2 is SFDVKD. V was pared by 3 bases and J by 2 bases, with 13 bases between. The CDR3 covers 16 residues. Generated by immunoSEQ multiplex PCR, the TCRdb table keeps only in-frame clones and is missing some. The table records under 200,000 clones, approximately 87% of them present only once. There are a few counts of this clone. This TCR derives from a man between 18 and 29 years old with active or convalescent COVID-19. What was sequenced was peripheral blood. This chain uses TRBV24-1 with TRBJ1-5, with D hard to call. The CDR3 loop is CATSDGATGGNQPQHF. CDR3 DNA: TGTGCCACCAGTGATGGTGCCACGGGAGGCAATCAGCCCCAGCATTTT.